This T cell receptor (beta chain) was documented in a study of cytomegalovirus exposure and HLA in healthy donors. This PCR relied on a set of 60 Vbeta primers and 13 Jbeta primers. Clones were read by immunoSEQ multiplex PCR, and TCRdb kept only the in-frame ones, dropping some. The table records 110,000 to 150,000 clones, 76% of them present only once. Trimming removed 3 bases from V and 2 bases from J, with 11 bases in between. The CDR3 totals 15 residues. Germline assignment: CDR1 LNHDA and CDR2 SQIVND (reference sequence). On this clone itself: Its antigen remains unknown.

The study, taken as a whole, reports: Cytomegalovirus status, reportedly, was diagnosed with high specificity and sensitivity by the classifier.

The specimen sequenced was PBMCs. The chain links TRBV19 to TRBJ1-5, with D unresolved. The receptor comes from a woman in her thirties or forties in good health and CMV-seronegative. The CDR3 is CASSMSWAGNQPQHF. The DNA for the CDR3 is TGTGCCAGTAGTATGAGCTGGGCAGGCAATCAGCCCCAGCATTTT.